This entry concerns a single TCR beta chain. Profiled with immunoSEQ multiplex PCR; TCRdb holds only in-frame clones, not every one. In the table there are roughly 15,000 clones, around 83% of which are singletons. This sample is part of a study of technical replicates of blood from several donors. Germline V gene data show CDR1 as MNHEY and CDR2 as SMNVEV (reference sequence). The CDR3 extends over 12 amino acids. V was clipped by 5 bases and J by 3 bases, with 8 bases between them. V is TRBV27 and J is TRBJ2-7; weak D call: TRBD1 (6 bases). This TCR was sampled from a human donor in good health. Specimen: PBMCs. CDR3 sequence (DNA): TGTGCCAGCAGTACGGACAGCTACGAGCAGTACTTC. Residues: CASSTDSYEQYF.